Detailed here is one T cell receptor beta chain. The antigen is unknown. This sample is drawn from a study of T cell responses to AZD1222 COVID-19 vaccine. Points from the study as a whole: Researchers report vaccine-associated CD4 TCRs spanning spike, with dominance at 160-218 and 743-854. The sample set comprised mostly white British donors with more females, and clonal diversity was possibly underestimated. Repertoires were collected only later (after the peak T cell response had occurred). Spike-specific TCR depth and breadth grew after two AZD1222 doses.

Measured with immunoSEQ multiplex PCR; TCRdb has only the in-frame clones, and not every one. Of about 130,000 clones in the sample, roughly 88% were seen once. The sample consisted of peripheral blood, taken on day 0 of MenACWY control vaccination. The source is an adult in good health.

In nucleotides, the CDR3 is TGTGCCACCAGCGGTTCCGGGACAGGGGGGACTGAAGCTTTCTTT. This sequence encodes CATSGSGTGGTEAFF. This rearrangement joins TRBV15 to TRBJ1-1; 11 positions agree with TRBD1. The germline gives CDR1 LNHNV, CDR2 YYDKDF (reference sequence). Germline trimming cut 5 bases from V and 5 bases from J; bases unmatched to any gene: 7. CDR3 length: 15 residues.